This T cell receptor (beta chain) was recovered during a study of CD8+ T cells in alopecia areata. Across the whole study: By percentage of affected scalp area, the severity of treated patients was scored.

Germline V gives CDR1 SQVTM, CDR2 ANQGSEA. The germline V and J ends were trimmed by 2 bases and 0 bases, with 8 bases remaining between them. CDR3 length: 13 amino acids. Study-level findings and limits: Patients showed less clear TCR sequence sharing than mice, possibly partly because of HLA diversity.

RNA, once extracted, was reverse transcribed into cDNA for use as the sequencing template. TCRdb's copy holds only in-frame clones and misses some; the assay was immunoSEQ multiplex PCR. Of 130,000 or so clones listed, around 63% were seen once; the top ten hold more than 5%. Described treatment: oral pan-JAK inhibitor, 5-10 mg twice daily. The sample holds a few counts of this clone. Its target is unknown. The sequenced sample was CD4+ T cells sorted from blood, obtained at week 4, from a patient treated with tofacitinib. The rearrangement links TRBV29-1 to TRBJ2-7; D not resolved. The source of this sequence is a human donor with alopecia areata. The CDR3 nucleotides are TGCAGCGTTGAAAGTGACCTCTCCTACGAGCAGTACTTC. Its protein product is CSVESDLSYEQYF.